Below, 29 T cell receptor beta chains from the same sample are listed, as sequenced in a study of blood T cell repertoires in COVID-19. Some clones are missing from TCRdb's copy, which holds only in-frame ones; the method was immunoSEQ multiplex PCR. The sample carries about 430,000 clones, approximately 90% recorded once. The sample comprised peripheral blood. Receptor source: a man aged 18 to 35 with COVID-19, enrolled during active disease.

This clone was seen a single time. V usage is TRBV10-3 and J usage is TRBJ2-7, with a weak D call TRBD2 (5 bases). Trimming shortened V by 8 bases and J by 0 bases, and 11 bases separated the two germline ends. The CDR3 covers 13 residues. CDR1 and CDR2 (germline): ENHRY, SYGVKD. CDR3 in amino acids: CAIASSGSYEQYF. The CDR3, as DNA: TGTGCCATCGCTTCCAGCGGCTCCTACGAGCAGTACTTC.

The gene calls are TRBV7-6 and TRBJ1-6, with a tentative D call TRBD1 (6 bases). Germline values: CDR1 SGHVS, CDR2 FNYEAQ. Trimming removed 2 bases at V and 10 bases at J, with 15 bases between. This CDR3 has 15 amino acids. In DNA form, the CDR3 reads TGTGCCAGCAGCTTACGAGGCAGGGGAGAATCACCCCTCCACTTT. Its translation: CASSLRGRGESPLHF. Based on the CDR3 plus reference TRBV7-6 and TRBJ1-6, the full variable domain is GAGVSQSPRYKVTKRGQDVALRCDPISGHVSLYWYRQALGQGPEFLTYFNYEAQQDKSGLPNDRFSAERPEGSISTLTIQRTEQRDSAMYRCASSLRGRGESPLHFGNGTRLTVT.

The chain joins TRBV27 to TRBJ2-5, with TRBD2 as a possible D gene (6 bases). Looked up from germline, CDR1 is MNHEY and CDR2 is SMNVEV (reference sequence). V lost 8 bases and J 6 bases, leaving 13 bases between the germline ends. The CDR3 has 12 residues. In nucleotides, the CDR3 is TGTGCCAGCTCGACCGGCGGGAAGACCCAGTACTTC. Residues: CASSTGGKTQYF.

This chain links TRBV12-3 or TRBV12-4 with TRBJ2-7; 10 nucleotides match TRBD2. V was clipped by 7 bases and J by 6 bases; unmatched bases: 6. This CDR3 has 13 amino acids. In DNA, the CDR3 is TGTGCCAGCAAAACTAGCGGGATTTCCGAGCAGTACTTC. Translated, it gives CASKTSGISEQYF.

The chain combines TRBV4-1 with TRBJ2-7, with 8 bases lining up with TRBD2. Trimming at V came to 3 bases and at J to 3 bases, leaving 7 bases not matched to a gene. CDR3 size: 15 residues. Germline loops: CDR1 MGHRA, CDR2 YSYEKL. As DNA, the CDR3 is TGCGCCAGCAGCCACCTACTAGCGGAGAACTACGAGCAGTACTTC. It codes for CASSHLLAENYEQYF.

The chain recombines TRBV4-2 with TRBJ2-7, with D tentatively TRBD1 (5 bases). Trimming took 0 bases from V and 8 from J, leaving 11 bases between them. This CDR3 spans 13 amino acids. Germline assignment: CDR1 LGHNA and CDR2 YNFKEQ. The CDR3: CASSQDLDRQQYF. The CDR3 nucleotides read TGTGCCAGCAGCCAAGATCTCGACAGACAGCAGTACTTC.

The rearrangement links TRBV10-1 to TRBJ2-1; D is perhaps TRBD2 (5 bases). V was shortened by 0 bases and J by 0 bases, with 9 bases between the two germline ends. This CDR3 contains 16 residues. Germline CDR1 and CDR2: WNHNN and SYGVQD (reference sequence). The CDR3 DNA is TGCGCCAGCAGTGAGTCCCTCGAGGGCTCCTACAATGAGCAGTTCTTC. Protein: CASSESLEGSYNEQFF.

The J gene is TRBJ2-1, the V gene TRBV11-3; TRBD1 aligns across 10 bases. Losses at the gene ends were 5 bases for V and 6 bases for J; bases not matched to a gene: 7. CDR1 SGHNT and CDR2 YENEEA come from the germline V gene. There are 15 residues in the CDR3. CDR3 residues: CASSQGQGYVNEQFF. Written as DNA, the CDR3 is TGTGCCAGCAGCCAGGGACAGGGGTACGTCAATGAGCAGTTCTTC.

Turning to this clone: Additional DNA sequences in this sample encode the identical CDR3. This rearrangement joins TRBV7-2 to TRBJ2-2; D is uncertain. The CDR3 sequence is 14 residues long. Trimming took 0 bases from V and 4 from J, leaving 6 bases between them. Germline V lookup: CDR1 SGHTA, CDR2 FQGNSA. CDR3 DNA: TGTGCCAGCAGCTTAGCGCCAGGCACCGGGGAGCTGTTTTTT. Protein sequence: CASSLAPGTGELFF.

This clone appeared once. The chain employs TRBV10-2 and TRBJ2-3; 11 bases fit TRBD2. CDR1 and CDR2 (germline): WSHSY, SAAADI. CDR3 length equals 15 residues. The junction had 4 bases not matched to a gene; V was cut back by 4 bases and J by 4 bases. The CDR3 sequence is CASSVTSGGADTQYF. Here the CDR3 DNA reads TGCGCCAGCAGTGTAACTAGCGGGGGCGCAGATACGCAGTATTTT.

The chain combines TRBV29-1 with TRBJ2-3, with D possibly TRBD1 on 5 matching bases. The ends were cut back, 4 bases at V and 2 bases at J, with 10 bases in the middle. Germline loops: CDR1 SQVTM, CDR2 ANQGSEA. The CDR3 runs to 13 residues. The CDR3, as DNA: TGCAGCGTTGTCTTTGGGGCCACAGATACGCAGTATTTT. Translating gives CSVVFGATDTQYF.

The chain carries TRBV11-3 and TRBJ1-5, with 9 bases matching TRBD1. V was pared by 5 bases and J by 6 bases, with 2 bases of the junction left unmatched. Germline CDR1 SGHNT, CDR2 YENEEA. CDR3 size: 13 residues. CDR3 amino acids: CASSQTGGQPQHF. In DNA form, the CDR3 reads TGTGCCAGCAGCCAGACAGGGGGTCAGCCCCAGCATTTT.

The chain joins TRBV18 to TRBJ1-2; tentative D call: TRBD1 (6 bases). Germline CDR1 and CDR2: KGHSH and LQKENI. Deletions cut 5 bases from V and 2 bases from J, with 12 bases between. The CDR3 contains 14 residues. As DNA, the CDR3 is TGTGCCAGCTCAGGGGGACAAACCAACTATGGCTACACCTTC. Protein sequence: CASSGGQTNYGYTF.

The rearrangement joins TRBV6-5 to TRBJ1-1; 7 bases line up with TRBD1. Trimming took 0 bases from V and 3 from J; bases not matched to a gene: 7. The CDR3 has 16 residues. Looked up from germline, CDR1 is MNHEY and CDR2 is SVGAGI. The CDR3 sequence is CASSYSRVRGDTEAFF. The CDR3 bases are TGTGCCAGCAGTTACTCGCGCGTCAGGGGGGACACTGAAGCTTTCTTT.

V is TRBV6-6 and J is TRBJ2-1; tentative D call: TRBD2 (7 bases). The CDR3 loop spans 12 amino acids. CDR1 MNHNY and CDR2 SVGAGI come from the germline V gene (reference sequence). Trimming pared 8 bases from V and 9 bases from J, leaving 14 bases between. CDR3 sequence (DNA): TGTGCCAGCGGGGGGGCGCCCGGTGAGCAGTTCTTC. Amino acid sequence: CASGGAPGEQFF.

This clone was counted a single time. V is TRBV2 and J is TRBJ2-5; weak D call: TRBD1 (5 bases). This CDR3 is 12 amino acids long. Germline V gene sequence: CDR1 SNHLY, CDR2 FYNNEI. Trimming left V 8 bases short and J 5 bases short, with 12 bases between. The CDR3 region is CASQGRPETQYF. The CDR3 DNA is TGTGCCAGCCAGGGCAGACCGGAGACCCAGTACTTC.

This clone was seen a single time. This chain links TRBV27 with TRBJ2-1, with 9 nucleotides matching TRBD1. From germline, CDR1 is MNHEY and CDR2 SMNVEV (reference sequence). CDR3 size: 15 residues. The V and J ends lost 7 bases and 5 bases, in that order; junction bases with no gene match: 9. CDR3 DNA: TGTGCCAGCAACCCCCGGACAGGGGTAGACAATGAGCAGTTCTTC. This translates into CASNPRTGVDNEQFF.

The CDR3 loop reads CASTVTWRVDTEAFF. In nucleotides, the CDR3 is TGTGCCAGCACTGTGACATGGCGGGTGGACACTGAAGCTTTCTTT. V gene TRBV2 combines with J gene TRBJ1-1; D unclear. This CDR3 has 15 residues. V was pared by 7 bases and J by 3 bases, with 18 bases between. Germline V gene data show CDR1 as SNHLY and CDR2 as FYNNEI.

The chain couples TRBV7-6 to TRBJ2-6; D gene unclear. V was trimmed by 1 base and J by 1 base, leaving 5 bases between them. CDR1 is SGHVS and CDR2 is FNYEAQ in the germline V gene. CDR3 length: 15 residues. The DNA for the CDR3 is TGTGCCAGCAGCTTAGGGGCTTCTGGGGCCAACGTCCTGACTTTC. This sequence encodes CASSLGASGANVLTF. The complete variable domain, with remaining parts taken from reference TRBV7-6 and TRBJ2-6, reads GAGVSQSPRYKVTKRGQDVALRCDPISGHVSLYWYRQALGQGPEFLTYFNYEAQQDKSGLPNDRFSAERPEGSISTLTIQRTEQRDSAMYRCASSLGASGANVLTFGAGSRLTVL.

CDR3 protein: CASSHPGQPYEQYF. Written as DNA, the CDR3 is TGTGCCAGCTCACACCCGGGACAGCCTTACGAGCAGTACTTC. The genes are TRBV18 and TRBJ2-7; 7 nucleotides line up with TRBD1. The V gene's germline CDR1 is KGHSH and CDR2 LQKENI. V lost 4 bases to trimming and J lost 4 bases; unmatched junction nucleotides: 7. CDR3 length: 14 amino acids.

The V gene is TRBV11-2, the J gene TRBJ1-6; D is uncertain. The CDR3 has 13 residues. V was clipped by 0 bases and J by 9 bases, with 6 bases between them. Germline CDR1 reads SGHAT; CDR2 reads FQNNGV. The CDR3 sequence is CASSLDQVSPLHF. In DNA, the CDR3 is TGTGCCAGCAGCTTAGATCAGGTTTCACCCCTCCACTTT. Complete variable domain (other parts from reference TRBV11-2 and TRBJ1-6): EAGVAQSPRYKIIEKRQSVAFWCNPISGHATLYWYQQILGQGPKLLIQFQNNGVVDDSQLPKDRFSAERLKGVDSTLKIQPAKLEDSAVYLCASSLDQVSPLHFGNGTRLTVT.

This chain connects TRBV6-5 to TRBJ1-2; D is unresolved. V was cut by 2 bases and J by 4 bases, with 14 bases left in between. This CDR3 comprises 15 residues. The germline V gene has CDR1 MNHEY and CDR2 SVGAGI. The CDR3: CASSYRPGRRYGYTF. DNA of the CDR3: TGTGCCAGCAGTTACAGGCCAGGAAGGCGCTATGGCTACACCTTC.

CDR3 coding DNA: TGTGCCAGCAGCCGGGGGCACTCTACCGCTACGGAGCCCCAGCATTTT. This encodes CASSRGHSTATEPQHF. This rearrangement joins TRBV7-8 to TRBJ1-5, with D possibly TRBD1 on 6 matching bases. The CDR3 sequence is 16 residues long. Germline V lookup: CDR1 SGHVS, CDR2 FQNEAQ. Trimming took off 5 bases at V and 8 bases at J, with 22 bases between the two ends.

The CDR3 loop is CASSSGTGGWETQYF. The CDR3 DNA reads TGCGCCAGCAGCTCCGGGACAGGGGGCTGGGAGACCCAGTACTTC. The J gene is TRBJ2-5, the V gene TRBV5-1; 12 positions agree with TRBD1. This CDR3 region has 15 residues. J lost 5 bases, V lost 3 bases, and 5 bases had no gene match. Germline-derived CDR1 and CDR2 are SGHRS and YFSETQ.

The J gene is TRBJ2-4, the V gene TRBV27; TRBD2 matches 12 bases. The germline CDR1 and CDR2 sequences are MNHEY and SMNVEV (reference sequence). The CDR3 totals 17 residues. Losses at the gene ends were 4 bases for V and 4 bases for J; bases not matched to a gene: 8. The CDR3 protein is CASSSIPTSGGKNIQYF. CDR3 coding DNA: TGTGCCAGCAGTTCCATCCCGACTAGCGGGGGAAAAAACATTCAGTACTTC.

V gene TRBV2 combines with J gene TRBJ2-4; D remains unclear. The CDR3 is 14 residues long. Trimming took 6 bases from V and 0 from J, leaving 9 bases between them. Germline V lookup: CDR1 SNHLY, CDR2 FYNNEI. The CDR3 is CASSPTVAKNIQYF. CDR3 DNA sequence: TGTGCCAGCAGCCCTACAGTAGCCAAAAACATTCAGTACTTC.

This rearrangement joins TRBV24-1 to TRBJ2-1; 14 bases map to TRBD2. V lost 2 bases and J lost 8; bases outside the gene matches: 4. The germline CDR1 and CDR2 sequences are KGHDR and SFDVKD. The CDR3 extends over 16 amino acids. CDR3 residues: CATSDSGLAGVDEQFF. The CDR3 DNA sequence: TGTGCCACCAGTGATTCGGGACTAGCGGGAGTAGATGAGCAGTTCTTC.

This chain uses TRBV6-1 with TRBJ2-7; maybe TRBD1 (6 bases). Trimming took off 2 bases at V and 0 bases at J, with 8 bases between the two ends. The CDR3 is 14 residues long. Germline V lookup: CDR1 MNHNS, CDR2 SASEGT. The CDR3: CASSEQGSSYEQYF. The CDR3 DNA reads as TGTGCCAGCAGTGAACAGGGGAGCTCCTACGAGCAGTACTTC.

This clone appeared once. The sample carries other DNA sequences with the same CDR3. The rearrangement joins TRBV19 to TRBJ1-5; D is ambiguous. The CDR3 runs 15 residues. The V end was cut by 1 base, the J end by 1 base, with 8 bases between. Germline loops: CDR1 LNHDA, CDR2 SQIVND (reference sequence). CDR3 region: CASSIGGNSNQPQHF. The CDR3 nucleotides read TGTGCCAGTAGTATAGGAGGTAACAGCAATCAGCCCCAGCATTTT.